One T cell receptor (beta chain) is described in this entry. Its antigen is as yet unknown. Naive CD8 isolation took CD45RO-negative cells positively selected for CCR7 and excluded terminally differentiated effector memory CD45RA+ cells. The entry originates in a study of shared clonotypes between healthy human individuals. Regarding the study as a whole: A handful of donors shared approximately 5% of their naive CD4 clonotypes. As a rule, naive subsets had a larger estimated richness than memory subsets. Clonotype sharing across donors was expected to vary with sequencing depth.

Profiled with immunoSEQ multiplex PCR; TCRdb holds only in-frame clones, not every one. Counted here are about 2 million clones, approximately 95% occurring once; the ten biggest clones make up roughly 1%. The V and J ends lost 5 bases and 5 bases respectively, with 15 bases between them. This CDR3 is 14 amino acids long. CDR1 SEHNR and CDR2 FQNEAQ come from the germline V gene (reference sequence). The specimen was naive CD8+ T cells sorted from blood. V is TRBV7-9 and J is TRBJ2-5; D perhaps matches TRBD1 (5 bases). The clonotype originates from a man younger than 30 in good health. DNA of the CDR3: TGTGCCAGCAGCCCCTGGCAGGGTGGGGAGACCCAGTACTTC. This translates into CASSPWQGGETQYF.